This T cell receptor beta chain was found in a study of beta chain features in type 1 diabetes. Study-wide context: Patients were similar to healthy donors in age and gender (as well as in cell yields).

There are 15 residues in the CDR3. The germline gives CDR1 SGHVS, CDR2 FQNEAQ. V was shortened by 1 base and J by 0 bases, with 7 bases between the two germline ends. The table lists this clone with a few counts. Its target is unknown. Points from the study as a whole: Type 1 diabetes patients had fewer VDJ junction insertions and more deletions. Within each of all four CD4+ subsets, Type 1 diabetes patients had TCRB CDR3s that were moderately but significantly shorter. Unsettled here was the matter of whether HLA type influences TCRB rearrangement.

Expressed TCRB transcripts were sequenced because the isolated RNA had all been reverse transcribed beforehand. TCRdb keeps only in-frame clones here, not all; method: immunoSEQ multiplex PCR. The sample consists of about 150,000 clones, approximately 8.1% of them appearing once. This chain connects TRBV7-8 to TRBJ2-1; D ambiguous. This clonotype was obtained from a young man in good health. Material: central memory CD4+ T cells from blood. The CDR3 sequence is CASSLGMSSYNEQFF. Written as DNA, the CDR3 is TGTGCCAGCAGCTTAGGTATGAGCTCCTACAATGAGCAGTTCTTC. The complete variable domain, with remaining parts taken from reference TRBV7-8 and TRBJ2-1, reads GAGVSQSPRYKVAKRGQDVALRCDPISGHVSLFWYQQALGQGPEFLTYFQNEAQLDKSGLPSDRFFAERPEGSVSTLKIQRTQQEDSAVYLCASSLGMSSYNEQFFGPGTRLTVL.